These 11 T cell receptor beta chains originate from one sample sequenced in a study of shared clonotypes between healthy human individuals. The data were produced by immunoSEQ multiplex PCR, yet TCRdb's version contains in-frame clones alone and is incomplete. This sample has a few million clones, with over 90% found just once. Sequencing input: naive CD4+ T cells from PBMCs. Regarding subset: CD45RA+ positively selected. The receptors were sampled from a man aged 18 to 29 in good health. Some clones in this sample may be carry-over from other donors' samples.

CDR3 protein: CASRPSTGLYGYTF. The CDR3 DNA sequence: TGTGCCAGCCGCCCTTCGACGGGTCTTTATGGCTACACCTTC. The chain has TRBV28 and TRBJ1-2, with D uncertain. CDR3 length: 14 amino acids. CDR1 and CDR2 (germline): MDHEN, SYDVKM. With 8 bases removed from V and 5 bases from J, the gap between germline ends came to 18 bases.

The CDR3 coding sequence is TGTGCCAGCGAAAGCGGGAACAGTGGCCCGGGAGGCTACACCTTC. Amino acid sequence: CASESGNSGPGGYTF. This chain connects TRBV5-4 to TRBJ1-2; D is undetermined. The CDR3 is 15 residues long. CDR1 is SGHNT and CDR2 is YYREEE in the germline V gene (reference sequence). Trimming took 7 bases from V and 8 from J, leaving 24 bases between them.

The chain links TRBV4-2 to TRBJ2-5, with D possibly being TRBD2 (6 bases). The germline CDR1 and CDR2 sequences are LGHNA and YNFKEQ. The CDR3 has 14 amino acids. V was pared by 3 bases and J by 1 base, with 9 bases between. CDR3 DNA sequence: TGTGCCAGCAGCCAGGGGACTGTCCAAGAGACCCAGTACTTC. Encoded protein: CASSQGTVQETQYF.

The chain employs TRBV5-1 and TRBJ2-3; a weak D match, TRBD1 (5 bases). The CDR3 runs to 16 residues. The V end lost 0 bases, the J end lost 12 bases, and 23 bases lay between the germline ends. Looked up from germline, CDR1 is SGHRS and CDR2 is YFSETQ. In nucleotides, the CDR3 is TGCGCCAGCAGCTTGGCTGATACTTCAGGGCTTATTAATCAGTATTTT. It translates to CASSLADTSGLINQYF.

The chain has TRBV5-4 and TRBJ2-1; 10 bases align to TRBD2. Germline CDR1 and CDR2: SGHNT and YYREEE (reference sequence). V gave up 4 bases and J gave up 14 bases; unmatched junction bases: 15. CDR3 length: 15 residues. The CDR3: CASSPTTSGQVYKFF. Written as DNA, the CDR3 is TGTGCCAGCAGCCCTACGACTAGCGGGCAGGTGTACAAGTTCTTC.

The chain carries TRBV18 and TRBJ2-2, with 7 bases fitting TRBD1. The junction had 6 bases not matched to a gene; V was cut back by 3 bases and J by 2 bases. The CDR3 runs 16 residues. CDR1 is KGHSH and CDR2 is LQKENI in the germline V gene. The CDR3 DNA reads as TGTGCCAGCTCACCTCTAGGACAGGCCAACACCGGGGAGCTGTTTTTT. This encodes CASSPLGQANTGELFF.

For this clone: Additional DNA sequences in this sample encode the identical CDR3. V is TRBV4-2 and J is TRBJ2-1; the match to TRBD2 covers 8 bases. J lost 7 bases, V lost 2 bases, and 7 bases had no gene match. CDR1 is LGHNA and CDR2 is YNFKEQ in the germline V gene. This CDR3 comprises 15 residues. The CDR3, as DNA: TGTGCCAGCAGCCAACCGGGACTAGGCAGGAATGAGCAGTTCTTC. This encodes CASSQPGLGRNEQFF.

This clone came up once. V and J are TRBV28 and TRBJ1-5; 7 nucleotides line up with TRBD1. Germline CDR1 is MDHEN and CDR2 is SYDVKM. This CDR3 is 15 amino acids long. Trimming at V came to 2 bases and at J to 9 bases, leaving 10 bases not matched to a gene. The CDR3 region has the DNA TGTGCCAGCAGTTTACGGCAGGGGGTAGTTAGGCCCCAGCATTTT. This gives the protein CASSLRQGVVRPQHF. Together with reference TRBV28 and TRBJ1-5, the CDR3 gives the full variable domain: DVKVTQSSRYLVKRTGEKVFLECVQDMDHENMFWYRQDPGLGLRLIYFSYDVKMKEKGDIPEGYSVSREKKERFSLILESASTNQTSMYLCASSLRQGVVRPQHFGDGTRLSIL.

This sequence joins TRBV28 and TRBJ1-5; 9 nucleotides agree with TRBD1. J gave up 3 bases and V 2 bases, and 17 bases lay outside the gene matches. From germline, CDR1 is MDHEN and CDR2 SYDVKM. The CDR3 extends over 20 amino acids. The CDR3 nucleotides read TGTGCCAGCAGTTTAGGCCGGACAGGGGTGATTGGAAATACCAATCAGCCCCAGCATTTT. Amino acids: CASSLGRTGVIGNTNQPQHF.

The V call is TRBV28, the J call TRBJ1-2, with 7 positions matching TRBD1. There are 16 residues in the CDR3. Germline lookup yields CDR1 MDHEN and CDR2 SYDVKM. The V and J ends lost 4 bases and 6 bases, in that order; junction bases with no gene match: 14. CDR3 loop: CASSSDGPRTGHGYTF. The DNA for the CDR3 is TGTGCCAGCAGTTCGGATGGGCCTCGGACAGGACATGGCTACACCTTC.

The J gene is TRBJ1-2, the V gene TRBV18; D remains unclear. The CDR3 has 15 amino acids. With 2 bases removed from V and 0 bases from J, the gap between germline ends came to 10 bases. The germline V gene has CDR1 KGHSH and CDR2 LQKENI. As DNA, the CDR3 is TGTGCCAGCTCACCAGGTGACACATCTAACTATGGCTACACCTTC. Protein sequence: CASSPGDTSNYGYTF. Based on the CDR3 plus reference TRBV18 and TRBJ1-2, the full variable domain is NAGVMQNPRHLVRRRGQEARLRCSPMKGHSHVYWYRQLPEEGLKFMVYLQKENIIDESGMPKERFSAEFPKEGPSILRIQQVVRGDSAAYFCASSPGDTSNYGYTFGSGTRLTVV.